The 27 T cell receptor beta chains in this list originate from one sample, sequenced in a study of radiotherapy plus CTLA-4 blockade in lung cancer listed by TCRdb under 2018. Library creation used the immunoSEQ multiplex PCR assay. The source is immuneACCESS, and TCRdb retained only in-frame sequences with V and J called. Part of the clones is not carried over; for the studies checked, unresolved V genes explain less than half of this, and the remainder is unexplained. This sample holds tens of thousands of clones; over 60% were observed only once. The ten largest clones add up to 16% of the sample. Sample: peripheral blood, taken from a patient treated with radiotherapy plus ipilimumab. Source of these receptors: a human donor with non-small cell lung cancer that progressed on radiotherapy plus ipilimumab.

This sequence joins TRBV6-6 and TRBJ2-5; 8 bases match TRBD2. CDR3 length: 15 amino acids. CDR1 is MNHNY, CDR2 SVGAGI, per germline (reference sequence). The junction had 10 bases not matched to a gene; V was cut back by 5 bases and J by 5 bases. In nucleotides, the CDR3 is TGTGCCAGCAGTAAAGGTAGCGGGATGGTTGAGACCCAGTACTTC. Residues: CASSKGSGMVETQYF.

This clone was seen a single time. The V gene is TRBV11-2, the J gene TRBJ2-7; TRBD1 aligns across 7 bases. V shed 5 bases, J shed 6 bases, and the junction held 4 bases outside the gene matches. Germline CDR1 SGHAT, CDR2 FQNNGV. The CDR3 sequence is 12 residues long. CDR3 protein: CASSQTGVEQYF. CDR3 DNA: TGTGCCAGCAGCCAAACAGGGGTCGAGCAGTACTTC.

The gene calls are TRBV4-1 and TRBJ2-7; D is tentatively TRBD1 or TRBD2 (6 bases each). Germline values: CDR1 MGHRA, CDR2 YSYEKL. The V and J ends lost 1 base and 3 bases respectively, with 13 bases between them. The CDR3 length is 15 residues. CDR3: CASSQVEGGLYEQYF. The CDR3 region has the DNA TGCGCCAGCAGCCAAGTCGAAGGGGGGCTCTACGAGCAGTACTTC.

The chain combines TRBV6-5 with TRBJ1-5; D is unresolved. The CDR3 loop spans 13 amino acids. V was shortened by 6 bases and J by 2 bases, with 8 bases between the two germline ends. Germline loops: CDR1 MNHEY, CDR2 SVGAGI. Here the CDR3 DNA reads TGTGCCAGCAGCCGAAGTGGCAATCAGCCCCAGCATTTT. This translates into CASSRSGNQPQHF.

The chain recombines TRBV11-2 with TRBJ2-7; D is possibly TRBD2 (7 bases). Trimming removed 6 bases at V and 7 bases at J, with 19 bases between. Germline values: CDR1 SGHAT, CDR2 FQNNGV. The CDR3 has 14 amino acids. The chain's CDR3 is CASSPTAGAGEQYF. The CDR3 DNA is TGTGCCAGCAGTCCGACGGCGGGGGCCGGTGAGCAGTACTTC.

The chain couples TRBV7-2 to TRBJ1-1, with unresolved D. The CDR3 has 16 amino acids. Looked up from germline, CDR1 is SGHTA and CDR2 is FQGNSA. V was clipped by 3 bases and J by 3 bases, with 17 bases between them. DNA of the CDR3: TGTGCCAGCAGCTTGAGCGTCGAACGGGTAGACACTGAAGCTTTCTTT. Translation gives CASSLSVERVDTEAFF. Together with reference TRBV7-2 and TRBJ1-1, the CDR3 gives the full variable domain: GAGVSQSPSNKVTEKGKDVELRCDPISGHTALYWYRQSLGQGLEFLIYFQGNSAPDKSGLPSDRFSAERTGGSVSTLTIQRTQQEDSAVYLCASSLSVERVDTEAFFGQGTRLTVV.

The chain recombines TRBV11-3 with TRBJ2-1, with a tentative D call TRBD2 (5 bases). The germline V and J ends were trimmed by 0 bases and 4 bases, with 13 bases remaining between them. The CDR3 sequence is 16 residues long. CDR1 is SGHNT and CDR2 is YENEEA in the germline V gene. In DNA form, the CDR3 reads TGTGCCAGCAGCTTAGAGGGTGCGGGCCCATACAATGAGCAGTTCTTC. Translated, it gives CASSLEGAGPYNEQFF.

The rearrangement links TRBV2 to TRBJ1-6; tentative D call: TRBD1 (6 bases). The ends were cut back, 6 bases at V and 7 bases at J, with 19 bases in the middle. This CDR3 spans 16 amino acids. Germline loops: CDR1 SNHLY, CDR2 FYNNEI. The CDR3 bases are TGTGCCAGCAGAAGGGACACGGCCAGTGGCAATTCACCCCTCCACTTT. It is translated as CASRRDTASGNSPLHF.

This clone showed up just a few times. The CDR3 sequence: CASSYSGDRNYGYTF. CDR3 sequence (DNA): TGTGCCAGCAGTTACTCTGGGGACAGGAACTATGGCTACACCTTC. This chain joins TRBV6-8 and TRBJ1-2; 8 positions match TRBD1. Germline CDR1 reads MNHGY; CDR2 reads SAAAGT. With V trimmed by 0 bases and J by 2 bases, 2 bases remained unmatched. This CDR3 contains 15 residues.

This chain joins TRBV27 and TRBJ2-1, with D uncertain. The CDR3 covers 13 residues. The ends were cut back, 0 bases at V and 4 bases at J, with 4 bases in the middle. Germline-derived CDR1 and CDR2 are MNHEY and SMNVEV (reference sequence). This chain's CDR3 is CASSLSPYNEQFF. The CDR3, as DNA: TGTGCCAGCAGTTTATCCCCGTACAATGAGCAGTTCTTC.

This clone was seen once. The chain couples TRBV7-8 to TRBJ2-3; D may be TRBD2 (6 bases). Germline CDR1 reads SGHVS; CDR2 reads FQNEAQ. There are 15 residues in the CDR3. The germline V and J ends were trimmed by 3 bases and 1 base, with 11 bases remaining between them. The CDR3 loop reads CASSLVQRGTDTQYF. In DNA, the CDR3 is TGTGCCAGCAGCTTGGTCCAGCGGGGCACAGATACGCAGTATTTT.

The J gene is TRBJ2-3, the V gene TRBV30; 8 bases fit TRBD2. The CDR3 contains 14 residues. CDR1 is GTSNPN, CDR2 SVGIG, per germline (reference sequence). J gave up 4 bases and V 4 bases, and 7 bases lay outside the gene matches. CDR3 in amino acids: CAWTDGREADTQYF. The CDR3 DNA reads TGTGCCTGGACGGACGGGAGGGAAGCAGATACGCAGTATTTT.

This clone has more than one count but fewer than ten. The genes are TRBV12-5 and TRBJ1-1; TRBD1 is a possible D gene (6 bases). Trimming removed 3 bases from V and 7 bases from J, with 9 bases in between. This CDR3 comprises 12 residues. The V gene's germline CDR1 is LGHNT and CDR2 FRNRAP. DNA of the CDR3: TGTGCTAGTGGTTTCGGGGGACATGAAGCTTTCTTT. Translation gives CASGFGGHEAFF.

CDR3: CASSIWTGASYGYTF. The DNA for the CDR3 is TGTGCCAGCAGCATATGGACAGGGGCCTCCTATGGCTACACCTTC. V and J are TRBV9 and TRBJ1-2; 9 bases agree with TRBD1. The CDR3 runs 15 residues. J gave up 4 bases and V 4 bases, and 8 bases lay outside the gene matches. Germline V lookup: CDR1 SGDLS, CDR2 YYNGEE.

This sequence joins TRBV9 and TRBJ2-7; D gene uncertain. This CDR3 is 13 amino acids long. Germline lookup yields CDR1 SGDLS and CDR2 YYNGEE. Trimming pared 0 bases from V and 3 bases from J, leaving 7 bases between. The CDR3 loop is CASSVAVGYEQYF. CDR3 sequence (DNA): TGTGCCAGCAGCGTAGCTGTCGGCTACGAGCAGTACTTC.

This clone was found once. V and J are TRBV29-1 and TRBJ1-4; 7 bases align to TRBD1. In germline, CDR1 is SQVTM, CDR2 ANQGSEA. This CDR3 is built from 13 residues. V gave up 2 bases and J gave up 7 bases; unmatched junction bases: 4. CDR3 loop: CSVERQGGEKLFF. The CDR3 nucleotides read TGCAGCGTTGAAAGACAGGGAGGTGAAAAACTGTTTTTT.

The J gene is TRBJ2-6, the V gene TRBV11-2, with no clear D. Per germline, CDR1 SGHAT and CDR2 FQNNGV. Between the trimmed V and J ends, which lost 8 bases and 0 bases, there was a span of 8 bases. The length of the CDR3 is 14 residues. CDR3 DNA: TGTGCCAGCGCGGCCAGCTCTGGGGCCAACGTCCTGACTTTC. It encodes CASAASSGANVLTF.

The genes are TRBV9 and TRBJ2-1; the match to TRBD2 covers 9 bases. V lost 2 bases, J lost 3 bases, and 3 bases stayed unmatched. Germline V gene sequence: CDR1 SGDLS, CDR2 YYNGEE. The CDR3 covers 15 residues. The CDR3 region is CASSVSGSGYNEQFF. CDR3 sequence (DNA): TGTGCCAGCAGCGTTAGCGGGAGTGGCTACAATGAGCAGTTCTTC.

This chain uses TRBV6-1 with TRBJ1-6, with TRBD1 as a possible D gene (5 bases). This CDR3 region has 15 residues. V lost 7 bases, J lost 2 bases, and 12 bases lay in between. Per germline, CDR1 MNHNS and CDR2 SASEGT. In DNA, the CDR3 is TGTGCCAGCACCATCGAGGACACCTATAATTCACCCCTCCACTTT. This encodes CASTIEDTYNSPLHF.

The chain has TRBV19 and TRBJ2-1; 11 nucleotides agree with TRBD2. Germline V lookup: CDR1 LNHDA, CDR2 SQIVND (reference sequence). V shed 3 bases and J 6 bases; nucleotides not matched to a gene: 7. This CDR3 region has 16 residues. The CDR3 is CASSIRELAGVNEQFF. CDR3 coding DNA: TGTGCCAGTAGTATCCGGGAACTAGCGGGGGTCAATGAGCAGTTCTTC.

This chain links TRBV18 with TRBJ2-5, with D hard to call. Germline CDR1 and CDR2: KGHSH and LQKENI. V was cut by 3 bases and J by 1 base, with 0 bases left in between. CDR3 size: 11 residues. In DNA form, the CDR3 reads TGTGCCAGCTCACCCCAAGAGACCCAGTACTTC. Its translation: CASSPQETQYF. The whole variable domain, remainder taken from reference TRBV18 and TRBJ2-5, is NAGVMQNPRHLVRRRGQEARLRCSPMKGHSHVYWYRQLPEEGLKFMVYLQKENIIDESGMPKERFSAEFPKEGPSILRIQQVVRGDSAAYFCASSPQETQYFGPGTRLLVL.

CDR3: CASSDLDRGRVGYGYTF. The CDR3, as DNA: TGCGCCAGCAGTGACCTGGACAGGGGGCGGGTTGGCTATGGCTACACCTTC. This rearrangement joins TRBV10-2 to TRBJ1-2; 11 nucleotides match TRBD1. V trimming: 3 bases; J trimming: 4 bases; junction bases outside the gene matches: 10. The CDR3 spans 17 residues. Germline V gene lookup returns CDR1 WSHSY and CDR2 SAAADI.

V is TRBV27 and J is TRBJ1-2; maybe TRBD1 (5 bases). Trimming pared 0 bases from V and 6 bases from J, leaving 11 bases between. Germline-derived CDR1 and CDR2 are MNHEY and SMNVEV (reference sequence). The CDR3 has 14 residues. CDR3 loop: CASSLSAGTDGYTF. The CDR3 nucleotides are TGTGCCAGCAGTTTATCGGCAGGGACGGATGGCTACACCTTC.

The chain carries TRBV19 and TRBJ2-3, with D hard to call. CDR1 and CDR2 from the germline V gene are LNHDA and SQIVND (reference sequence). The germline V and J ends were trimmed by 3 bases and 6 bases, with 4 bases remaining between them. There are 11 residues in the CDR3. The CDR3 protein is CASSIQDTQYF. The CDR3 nucleotides are TGTGCCAGTAGTATCCAGGATACGCAGTATTTT.

The chain is built from TRBV11-2 and TRBJ2-2; D remains unclear. The CDR3 contains 14 residues. Germline loops: CDR1 SGHAT, CDR2 FQNNGV. The V end lost 5 bases, the J end lost 4 bases, and 11 bases lay between the germline ends. The CDR3 sequence: CASSLIKVTGELFF. DNA for the CDR3: TGTGCCAGCAGCCTCATTAAGGTCACCGGGGAGCTGTTTTTT.

This chain connects TRBV7-9 to TRBJ2-7; no clear D gene. CDR3 size: 12 residues. Per the germline V gene, CDR1 is SEHNR and CDR2 is FQNEAQ (reference sequence). V was pared by 5 bases and J by 3 bases, with 8 bases between. Here the CDR3 reads CASSPQIYEQYF. The CDR3 DNA sequence: TGTGCCAGCAGCCCACAGATCTACGAGCAGTACTTC.

The chain employs TRBV4-2 and TRBJ1-5; D possibly corresponds to TRBD1 (6 bases). Trimming cost V 0 bases and J 3 bases, with 15 bases left between them. Germline lookup yields CDR1 LGHNA and CDR2 YNFKEQ. The CDR3 is made up of 17 amino acids. The CDR3 spells CASSQDGVGGPNQPQHF. CDR3 nucleotides: TGTGCCAGCAGCCAAGATGGGGTTGGGGGGCCCAATCAGCCCCAGCATTTT.